This is a list of T cell receptor beta chains from one sample in a study of T cell responses to AZD1222 COVID-19 vaccine. Sequenced by immunoSEQ multiplex PCR; TCRdb stores in-frame clones only, minus some. The data contain about 140,000 clones, roughly 92% of them singletons. Sequencing was performed on peripheral blood, taken on day 0 of AZD1222 vaccination. The origin of the receptors is an adult in good health. Both conserved end residues are part of each CDR3.

TRBV5-5 CASSLQGGFNTDTQYF
TRBV6-6 CASTHGRDLRGQYF
TRBV11-2 CASSLDQVRDTQYF
TRBV5-4 CASSLELTQGSEKLFF
TRBV19 CASSPSGGRETQYF
TRBV4-1 CASSQPSAWGAAYGYTF
TRBV27 CASSPRSGSLINNEQFF
TRBV4-1 CASSQTAGELFF
TRBV3-1/TRBV3-2 CASSLNGAGNTIYF
TRBV20-1 CSASRTSGGSSYNEQFF
TRBV6-5 CASSYLGVSDTQYF
TRBV10-3 CAIKDGGENQPQHF
TRBV27 CASSPGAWGRGSNQPQHF
TRBV6-5 CASSSTTGGTEAFF
TRBV7-8 CASNEWTGSYGYTF
TRBV28 CASSFSGPLLKEFF
TRBV29-1 CSVYDTRNQPQHF
TRBV9 CASSVSTGSYEQYF
TRBV3-1/TRBV3-2 CASSQAWGQPQHF
TRBV3-1/TRBV3-2 CASSQVSSGSYEQYF
TRBV5-8 CASSLVASGAKNIQYF
TRBV23-1 CASSQRPVSSYNSPLHF
TRBV29-1 CSVGLAGVFGETQYF
TRBV27 CASSLQGNQPQHF
TRBV19 CASSIDWAQGLPQHF
TRBV24-1 CATSGDSEGYTF
TRBV28 CASSREAVLKWEQYF
TRBV7-2 CASSFLNPTGQETQYF
TRBV2 CASSRTDYGYTF
TRBV20-1 CSASFGLVRYF
TRBV5-1 CASSPAGGRNGELFF
TRBV6-5 CASSRDRGFYF